These 32 T cell receptor beta chains share one sample of origin, sequenced in a study of T cells after yellow fever vaccination. TCRdb re-derived calls from the 5' RACE reads in MiXCR, one entry per CDR3 protein. Among hundreds of thousands of distinct CDR3 sequences listed, roughly an eighth were seen once. Sequencing was performed on PBMCs, taken on the day of the yellow fever booster vaccination. Source of these receptors: a man aged 25-40 years who received the YFV17D yellow fever vaccine.

At least ten counts were recorded for this clonotype. The chain joins TRBV29-1 to TRBJ2-1; D call uncertain. The germline V gene has CDR1 SQVTM and CDR2 ANQGSEA. The length of the CDR3 is 13 residues. With 0 bases removed from V and 4 bases from J, the gap between germline ends came to 7 bases. CDR3 DNA sequence: TGCAGCGTTGAAGAATCAGATTACAATGAGCAGTTCTTC. Encoded protein: CSVEESDYNEQFF.

The chain has TRBV28 and TRBJ2-7; D perhaps matches TRBD2 (5 bases). V lost 6 bases to trimming and J lost 7 bases, with 19 bases between them. Germline V gene data show CDR1 as MDHEN and CDR2 as SYDVKM. This CDR3 is built from 14 residues. The DNA of the CDR3 is TGTGCCAGCAGGACGCGGGCCTCTTTCGGAGAGCAGTACTTC. Translating it yields CASRTRASFGEQYF.

This clonotype occurred a few times. The V gene is TRBV7-2, the J gene TRBJ2-5; perhaps TRBD1 as D (6 bases). Germline-derived CDR1 and CDR2 are SGHTA and FQGNSA. Trimming took off 5 bases at V and 5 bases at J, with 15 bases between the two ends. CDR3 size: 14 residues. CDR3 sequence (DNA): TGTGCCAGCAGCACAGGGCCGATGGTTGAGACCCAGTACTTC. This gives the protein CASSTGPMVETQYF.

The rearrangement links TRBV20-1 to TRBJ2-7; D is perhaps TRBD2 (6 bases). The CDR3 is made up of 14 amino acids. Trimming took 6 bases from V and 0 from J, leaving 15 bases between them. Germline CDR1 is DFQATT and CDR2 is SNEGSKA (reference sequence). The CDR3 protein is CSAKDGTLSYEQYF. The CDR3 bases are TGCAGTGCCAAGGACGGGACTCTCTCCTACGAGCAGTACTTC.

V gene TRBV12-3 or TRBV12-4 combines with J gene TRBJ2-5; 9 positions agree with TRBD1. V was clipped by 4 bases and J by 4 bases; unmatched bases: 7. The CDR3 has 15 residues. The CDR3, as DNA: TGTGCCAGCAGTTGGGACAGGGAAAGAGGAGAGACCCAGTACTTC. It codes for CASSWDRERGETQYF.

The rearrangement links TRBV3-1 to TRBJ1-1; D possibly corresponds to TRBD1 (5 bases). The CDR3 contains 15 residues. CDR1 and CDR2 from the germline V gene are LGHDT and YNNKEL (reference sequence). V dropped 2 bases and J dropped 0 bases, with 10 bases sitting between them. CDR3 sequence: CASSQRPGLNTEAFF. The CDR3 DNA sequence: TGTGCCAGCAGCCAAAGACCGGGGCTGAACACTGAAGCTTTCTTT. Full variable domain (rest looked up from reference TRBV3-1 and TRBJ1-1): DTAVSQTPKYLVTQMGNDKSIKCEQNLGHDTMYWYKQDSKKFLKIMFSYNNKELIINETVPNRFSPKSPDKAHLNLHINSLELGDSAVYFCASSQRPGLNTEAFFGQGTRLTVV.

J is TRBJ1-2 and V is TRBV7-9; the D gene is possibly TRBD1 (6 bases). This CDR3 region has 15 residues. The germline CDR1 and CDR2 sequences are SEHNR and FQNEAQ (reference sequence). V dropped 5 bases and J dropped 4 bases, with 17 bases sitting between them. CDR3 loop: CASSRGGGAGYGYTF. Written as DNA, the CDR3 is TGTGCCAGCAGCCGCGGGGGGGGCGCAGGCTATGGCTACACCTTC.

V is TRBV7-8 and J is TRBJ2-1; D gene ambiguous. This CDR3 has 16 residues. Trimming removed 1 base from V and 0 bases from J, with 10 bases in between. The germline V gene encodes CDR1 SGHVS and CDR2 FQNEAQ. Here the CDR3 reads CASSLEVWSSYNEQFF. Here the CDR3 DNA reads TGTGCCAGCAGCTTAGAGGTTTGGAGCTCCTACAATGAGCAGTTCTTC.

J is TRBJ2-1 and V is TRBV10-3; 10 nucleotides match TRBD2. After removal of 3 bases from V and 5 bases from J, the junction contained 4 bases not matched to a gene. From germline, CDR1 is ENHRY and CDR2 SYGVKD. The CDR3 runs to 15 residues. The CDR3 DNA is TGTGCCATCAGTGATTCAGCGGGAGGGGACAATGAGCAGTTCTTC. Translating it yields CAISDSAGGDNEQFF.

This CDR3 reads CASSLLTSGSGNEQFF. The CDR3 nucleotides read TGCGCCAGCAGCTTGTTGACTAGCGGGAGTGGTAATGAGCAGTTCTTC. This chain uses TRBV5-1 with TRBJ2-1; 12 positions match TRBD2. The CDR3 runs 16 residues. Germline V gene sequence: CDR1 SGHRS, CDR2 YFSETQ. The V and J ends lost 1 base and 7 bases, in that order; junction bases with no gene match: 6.

This clonotype was seen only a few times. The rearrangement links TRBV5-1 to TRBJ2-7; D is undetermined. The CDR3 covers 15 residues. The germline V gene encodes CDR1 SGHRS and CDR2 YFSETQ. Trimming removed 4 bases at V and 2 bases at J, with 16 bases between. The CDR3 reads CASSPLDTIPYEQYF. The CDR3, as DNA: TGCGCCAGCAGCCCCCTTGACACAATCCCCTACGAGCAGTACTTC.

The rearrangement joins TRBV11-2 to TRBJ1-2; 9 bases agree with TRBD1. V gave up 2 bases and J gave up 2 bases; unmatched junction bases: 15. From germline, CDR1 is SGHAT and CDR2 FQNNGV. This CDR3 spans 19 amino acids. For the CDR3, the DNA is TGTGCCAGCAGCTTATATCCCTTCAATCCCGGGACAGGGAACTATGGCTACACCTTC. Translated: CASSLYPFNPGTGNYGYTF.

The V gene is TRBV6-2 or TRBV6-3, the J gene TRBJ2-4; 9 nucleotides match TRBD2. The CDR3 is made up of 17 amino acids. Looked up from germline, CDR1 is MNHEY and CDR2 is SVGEGT. V lost 8 bases to trimming and J lost 1 base; unmatched junction nucleotides: 12. CDR3 region: CASAGLARIWAKNIQYF. Written as DNA, the CDR3 is TGTGCCAGCGCGGGACTAGCAAGGATCTGGGCCAAAAACATTCAGTACTTC.

The table lists this clonotype with a count of one. Compared with germline, one end of the junction differs, possibly owing to a read error. The chain joins TRBV7-6 to TRBJ1-1, with D unresolved. Germline V gives CDR1 SGHVS, CDR2 FNYEAQ. The CDR3 is 12 amino acids. CDR3 residues: CGSSLMNTEAFF. CDR3 DNA: TGTGGCAGCAGCCTTATGAACACTGAAGCTTTCTTT. Complete variable domain (other parts from reference TRBV7-6 and TRBJ1-1): GAGVSQSPRYKVTKRGQDVALRCDPISGHVSLYWYRQALGQGPEFLTYFNYEAQQDKSGLPNDRFSAERPEGSISTLTIQRTEQRDSAMYRCGSSLMNTEAFFGQGTRLTVV.

V is TRBV5-1 and J is TRBJ2-7, with TRBD1 as a possible D gene (6 bases). V was shortened by 5 bases and J by 2 bases, with 14 bases between the two germline ends. This CDR3 contains 14 residues. Germline V lookup: CDR1 SGHRS, CDR2 YFSETQ. The CDR3, as DNA: TGCGCCAGCAGGACCCACGGACAGACCTACGAGCAGTACTTC. It codes for CASRTHGQTYEQYF.

This clonotype appeared a few times. The chain is built from TRBV20-1 and TRBJ2-3, with TRBD2 matching 15 bases. The CDR3 has 15 amino acids. In germline, CDR1 is DFQATT, CDR2 SNEGSKA (reference sequence). Losses at the gene ends were 1 base for V and 4 bases for J; bases not matched to a gene: 0. The CDR3 loop reads CSARGTSGRADTQYF. CDR3 DNA: TGCAGTGCTAGAGGGACTAGCGGGAGGGCAGATACGCAGTATTTT.

In this sample, this clonotype turned up a few times. The V and J genes are TRBV11-2 and TRBJ2-1, with TRBD1 identical over 9 bases. Germline V gene data show CDR1 as SGHAT and CDR2 as FQNNGV. This CDR3 is built from 19 residues. V gave up 1 base and J gave up 4 bases; unmatched junction bases: 14. CDR3: CASSLGDLGTGPNYNEQFF. The DNA for the CDR3 is TGTGCCAGCAGCTTAGGGGACCTCGGGACAGGGCCCAATTACAATGAGCAGTTCTTC.

In this sample, this clonotype turned up many times. V usage is TRBV12-3 or TRBV12-4 and J usage is TRBJ2-5, with a possible D match to TRBD2 (6 bases). This CDR3 comprises 13 residues. The V and J ends lost 3 bases and 5 bases respectively, with 10 bases between them. CDR3 bases: TGTGCCAGCAGTTTTGCGGGAACGGAGACCCAGTACTTC. Its protein product is CASSFAGTETQYF.

This clonotype was detected only a few times. This rearrangement joins TRBV6-1 to TRBJ2-1; 8 bases agree with TRBD2. The V gene's germline CDR1 is MNHNS and CDR2 SASEGT. This CDR3 region has 14 residues. Trimming took 8 bases from V and 0 from J; bases not matched to a gene: 3. The CDR3 nucleotides read TGTGCCAGCGGCGGGACTAGCTCCTACAATGAGCAGTTCTTC. This codes for CASGGTSSYNEQFF.

This chain joins TRBV11-2 and TRBJ2-2; either TRBD1 or TRBD2 may fit D (5 bases each). The germline V gene encodes CDR1 SGHAT and CDR2 FQNNGV. The CDR3 covers 16 residues. Trimming removed 6 bases from V and 5 bases from J, with 19 bases in between. CDR3 loop: CASRPLQGEGTGELFF. DNA for the CDR3: TGTGCCAGCAGACCCCTTCAGGGAGAAGGTACCGGGGAGCTGTTTTTT.

V gene TRBV19 combines with J gene TRBJ1-2; D possibly corresponds to TRBD1 (5 bases). Trimming shortened V by 4 bases and J by 4 bases, and 10 bases separated the two germline ends. There are 13 residues in the CDR3. The germline V gene encodes CDR1 LNHDA and CDR2 SQIVND (reference sequence). The CDR3 nucleotides read TGTGCCAGTAGTAGGCAGGGCGGCTATGGCTACACCTTC. Protein: CASSRQGGYGYTF.

This clonotype was picked up many times. The chain joins TRBV24-1 to TRBJ2-7, with 7 bases lining up with TRBD2. V lost 1 base and J lost 4; bases outside the gene matches: 9. The germline CDR1 and CDR2 sequences are KGHDR and SFDVKD. This CDR3 comprises 16 residues. The CDR3 is CATSDFRPGRGYEQYF. The CDR3 DNA sequence: TGTGCCACCAGTGATTTTCGGCCGGGGAGGGGTTACGAGCAGTACTTC.

V gene TRBV18 combines with J gene TRBJ1-5; 7 bases match TRBD1. Germline V gene data show CDR1 as KGHSH and CDR2 as LQKENI. V shed 1 base and J 5 bases; nucleotides not matched to a gene: 5. There are 15 residues in the CDR3. The CDR3 reads CASSPLSGGDQPQHF. The DNA of the CDR3 is TGTGCCAGCTCACCACTCTCAGGGGGGGATCAGCCCCAGCATTTT.

V is TRBV5-1 and J is TRBJ2-5, with 10 bases lining up with TRBD2. The CDR3 runs 16 residues. The germline V gene has CDR1 SGHRS and CDR2 YFSETQ. After removal of 7 bases from V and 0 bases from J, the junction contained 9 bases not matched to a gene. The CDR3 DNA reads as TGCGCCAGCTCTTCTAGCGGGAGAATTTACCAAGAGACCCAGTACTTC. It translates to CASSSSGRIYQETQYF.

The sample holds a few counts of this clonotype. This sequence joins TRBV5-6 and TRBJ2-1, with 13 bases fitting TRBD2. The germline CDR1 and CDR2 sequences are SGHDT and YYEEEE. After removal of 4 bases from V and 9 bases from J, the junction contained 7 bases not matched to a gene. The CDR3 covers 15 residues. Here the CDR3 reads CASSQGLAGELEQFF. DNA for the CDR3: TGTGCCAGCAGCCAAGGACTAGCGGGAGAACTTGAGCAGTTCTTC.

This clonotype was counted only a few times. The J gene is TRBJ2-5, the V gene TRBV6-1, with D perhaps TRBD1 (8 bases). The CDR3 is 14 amino acids. CDR1 is MNHNS and CDR2 is SASEGT in the germline V gene. Trimming cost V 7 bases and J 3 bases, with 15 bases left between them. The CDR3 is CASTLTGGEETQYF. The CDR3 DNA follows: TGTGCCAGCACCCTAACAGGGGGGGAAGAGACCCAGTACTTC.

The rearrangement links TRBV2 to TRBJ2-1; 8 bases are a match to TRBD1. The CDR3 is 15 residues long. Germline assignment: CDR1 SNHLY and CDR2 FYNNEI. With V trimmed by 7 bases and J by 8 bases, 13 bases remained unmatched. The CDR3 DNA follows: TGTGCCAGCAAACCGGGACAGGCCCAGGGGGATGAGCAGTTCTTC. It encodes CASKPGQAQGDEQFF.

Only a few counts were recorded for this clonotype. J is TRBJ2-3 and V is TRBV4-3; D call uncertain. This CDR3 comprises 15 residues. CDR1 and CDR2 from the germline V gene are LGHNA and YSLEER. V was pared by 1 base and J by 6 bases, with 14 bases between. CDR3 sequence: CASSQGGTRRDTQYF. The CDR3 DNA reads TGCGCCAGCAGCCAAGGCGGCACTCGCCGCGATACGCAGTATTTT.

This clonotype turned up a few times. V usage is TRBV12-3 or TRBV12-4 and J usage is TRBJ2-7, with 7 bases matching TRBD2. The CDR3 loop spans 15 amino acids. V was clipped by 6 bases and J by 7 bases; unmatched bases: 15. The CDR3 DNA reads TGTGCCAGCAGCTCAGCTCCAAGCGGGATAGATGAGCAGTACTTC. Its protein product is CASSSAPSGIDEQYF.

This clonotype was seen repeatedly, ten times or more. This chain connects TRBV28 to TRBJ2-7; D is unclear. V lost 6 bases, J lost 4 bases, and 10 bases lay in between. CDR3 length equals 12 residues. CDR1 is MDHEN and CDR2 is SYDVKM in the germline V gene. The CDR3 region is CASSLSDYEQYF. The CDR3 coding sequence is TGTGCCAGCAGCCTCAGTGATTACGAGCAGTACTTC.

The genes are TRBV7-2 and TRBJ2-1; D is unresolved. V lost 5 bases to trimming and J lost 2 bases, with 13 bases between them. The CDR3 covers 15 residues. Germline values: CDR1 SGHTA, CDR2 FQGNSA. The CDR3 DNA follows: TGTGCCAGCAGCCCCAGGACGGTGCCCTACAATGAGCAGTTCTTC. Encoded protein: CASSPRTVPYNEQFF.

This clonotype has only a few counts. The V gene is TRBV20-1, the J gene TRBJ2-7; 8 nucleotides match TRBD2. This CDR3 is built from 14 residues. Germline-derived CDR1 and CDR2 are DFQATT and SNEGSKA (reference sequence). Trimming cost V 5 bases and J 2 bases; bases outside gene matches: 8. CDR3 DNA sequence: TGCAGTGCTTCCCTAGGACTAGCCACCTACGAGCAGTACTTC. Translating gives CSASLGLATYEQYF.